Below, 26 T cell receptor beta chains from the same sample are listed, as sequenced in a study of cytomegalovirus exposure and HLA in healthy donors. It was with 60 Vbeta and 13 Jbeta primers that the PCR ran. Libraries were prepared by immunoSEQ multiplex PCR; TCRdb keeps only in-frame clonotypes and omits some of them. The data hold some 150,000 clones, with approximately 63% observed a single time. Material: PBMCs. The receptors stem from a woman aged 60-70 years in good health and CMV-seropositive.

The V gene is TRBV5-1, the J gene TRBJ2-3, with 11 positions matching TRBD2. Germline V lookup: CDR1 SGHRS, CDR2 YFSETQ. V lost 4 bases to trimming and J lost 5 bases; unmatched junction nucleotides: 9. This CDR3 is 16 amino acids long. As DNA, the CDR3 is TGCGCCAGCAGCCACCAACTAGCGGGAGTGGGAGATACGCAGTATTTT. This encodes CASSHQLAGVGDTQYF.

The chain joins TRBV2 to TRBJ2-2; tentatively, D is TRBD1 (5 bases). CDR1 is SNHLY and CDR2 is FYNNEI in the germline V gene. Trimming took off 4 bases at V and 0 bases at J, with 9 bases between the two ends. The CDR3 sequence is 15 residues long. DNA of the CDR3: TGTGCCAGCAGTGCGGACAACACGAACACCGGGGAGCTGTTTTTT. It translates to CASSADNTNTGELFF.

The V call is TRBV28, the J call TRBJ1-2; D remains ambiguous. V was clipped by 2 bases and J by 5 bases, with 6 bases between them. Germline CDR1 is MDHEN and CDR2 is SYDVKM. The CDR3 spans 12 residues. The CDR3 here is CASSLQEYGYTF. CDR3 nucleotides: TGTGCCAGCAGTTTACAGGAATATGGCTACACCTTC.

The V and J genes are TRBV28 and TRBJ1-2, with 7 positions matching TRBD1. The CDR3 has 13 amino acids. Germline-derived CDR1 and CDR2 are MDHEN and SYDVKM. The V gene end was trimmed by 4 bases and the J gene end by 6 bases; junction bases not matched to a gene: 5. Here the CDR3 DNA reads TGTGCCAGCAGTTCCCCAGGGGGAAATGGCTACACCTTC. Protein product: CASSSPGGNGYTF.

This clone was detected only a few times. The chain combines TRBV25-1 with TRBJ1-1, with 7 bases fitting TRBD1. This CDR3 comprises 16 residues. J lost 5 bases, V lost 6 bases, and 15 bases had no gene match. The V gene's germline CDR1 is MGHDK and CDR2 SYGVNS. The CDR3 loop reads CASREGAGKGLTEAFF. For the CDR3, the DNA is TGTGCCAGCAGGGAGGGGGCAGGGAAAGGTTTGACTGAAGCTTTCTTT.

This chain links TRBV5-4 with TRBJ2-3, with 7 bases fitting TRBD2. The CDR3 is made up of 14 amino acids. Germline values: CDR1 SGHNT, CDR2 YYREEE (reference sequence). The J segment lost 5 bases and the V segment lost 2 bases, leaving 5 bases of the junction unmatched. The DNA for the CDR3 is TGTGCCAGCAGCTTAAAGCGGGACGGAGATACGCAGTATTTT. Protein sequence: CASSLKRDGDTQYF. Based on the CDR3 plus reference TRBV5-4 and TRBJ2-3, the full variable domain is ETGVTQSPTHLIKTRGQQVTLRCSSQSGHNTVSWYQQALGQGPQFIFQYYREEENGRGNFPPRFSGLQFPNYSSELNVNALELDDSALYLCASSLKRDGDTQYFGPGTRLTVL.

The J gene is TRBJ2-7, the V gene TRBV28; tentatively, D is TRBD2 (5 bases). This CDR3 region has 11 residues. Germline CDR1 MDHEN, CDR2 SYDVKM. Trimming left V 8 bases short and J 3 bases short, with 8 bases between. CDR3 nucleotides: TGTGCCAGCCAGGACTTCTACGAGCAGTACTTC. Protein product: CASQDFYEQYF.

The rearrangement uses TRBV29-1 and TRBJ2-2, with TRBD2 matching over 7 bases. This CDR3 comprises 13 residues. Germline V lookup: CDR1 SQVTM, CDR2 ANQGSEA. Trimming took 4 bases from V and 1 from J; bases not matched to a gene: 0. The CDR3 loop is CSVGEGNTGELFF. The DNA for the CDR3 is TGCAGCGTTGGGGAGGGGAACACCGGGGAGCTGTTTTTT.

The V gene is TRBV28, the J gene TRBJ2-5; the D gene is possibly TRBD2 (6 bases). The J call may be wrong; the DNA end is better matched by TRBJ2-7. The CDR3 contains 13 residues. Germline assignment: CDR1 MDHEN and CDR2 SYDVKM. The CDR3 sequence: CASSLGGIYEQYF. The CDR3 DNA is TGTGCCAGCAGTTTAGGGGGGATCTACGAGCAGTACTTC.

The rearrangement joins TRBV7-9 to TRBJ1-1; TRBD1 might be the D (5 bases). Germline V gene data show CDR1 as SEHNR and CDR2 as FQNEAQ (reference sequence). This CDR3 comprises 14 residues. V lost 1 base and J 3 bases, leaving 9 bases between the germline ends. The CDR3 loop is CASSLGTRDTEAFF. The CDR3 bases are TGTGCCAGCAGCTTAGGGACCAGGGACACTGAAGCTTTCTTT.

This clone appeared a few times. The J gene is TRBJ1-2, the V gene TRBV7-9; 7 positions match TRBD1. The V segment lost 5 bases and the J segment 4 bases; nucleotides outside the gene matches: 16. CDR1 and CDR2 (germline): SEHNR, FQNEAQ (reference sequence). The CDR3 totals 17 residues. DNA for the CDR3: TGTGCCAGCAGCCCGACCTTTGGGACAGCCGGGGGCTATGGCTACACCTTC. Protein: CASSPTFGTAGGYGYTF.

The chain links TRBV15 to TRBJ2-7; 9 positions match TRBD1. J was trimmed by 5 bases and V by 3 bases; bases with no gene match: 8. The CDR3 is 15 amino acids. Germline CDR1 and CDR2: LNHNV and YYDKDF (reference sequence). The CDR3 DNA is TGTGCCACCAGCAGGGTCCCGGGACAGGGTCACGAGCAGTACTTC. This codes for CATSRVPGQGHEQYF.

This chain connects TRBV6-6 to TRBJ2-5; D gene uncertain. The ends were cut back, 8 bases at V and 4 bases at J, with 8 bases in the middle. This CDR3 has 11 residues. Germline V gene data show CDR1 as MNHNY and CDR2 as SVGAGI (reference sequence). The CDR3 DNA sequence: TGTGCCAGCGCCTCGGGAGAGACCCAGTACTTC. Residues: CASASGETQYF.

V usage is TRBV5-1 and J usage is TRBJ2-7, with a weak D call TRBD2 (6 bases). CDR3 length: 15 residues. CDR1 SGHRS and CDR2 YFSETQ come from the germline V gene. The germline V and J ends were trimmed by 4 bases and 6 bases, with 20 bases remaining between them. The CDR3, as DNA: TGCGCCAGCAGCGAGATTCTAGCGACCCGGGGCGAGCAGTACTTC. The encoded protein is CASSEILATRGEQYF. Based on the CDR3 plus reference TRBV5-1 and TRBJ2-7, the full variable domain is KAGVTQTPRYLIKTRGQQVTLSCSPISGHRSVSWYQQTPGQGLQFLFEYFSETQRNKGNFPGRFSGRQFSNSRSEMNVSTLELGDSALYLCASSEILATRGEQYFGPGTRLTVT.

CDR3 nucleotides: TGCAGTGCTAGAGTCAGCTATGGCTACACCTTC. It encodes CSARVSYGYTF. The chain recombines TRBV20-1 with TRBJ1-2; the D is unclear. CDR3 length equals 11 residues. CDR1 and CDR2 (germline): DFQATT, SNEGSKA (reference sequence). Trimming took off 1 base at V and 4 bases at J, with 4 bases between the two ends.

This chain connects TRBV7-9 to TRBJ2-7; 8 bases match TRBD1. This CDR3 comprises 16 residues. V lost 5 bases, J lost 2 bases, and 11 bases stayed unmatched. Germline V CDR1 and CDR2: SEHNR, FQNEAQ (reference sequence). CDR3 residues: CASSRPGQGATYEQYF. CDR3 DNA: TGTGCCAGCAGCCGTCCCGGACAGGGAGCTACCTACGAGCAGTACTTC. Variable domain in full (rest from reference TRBV7-9 and TRBJ2-7): DTGVSQNPRHKITKRGQNVTFRCDPISEHNRLYWYRQTLGQGPEFLTYFQNEAQLEKSRLLSDRFSAERPKGSFSTLEIQRTEQGDSAMYLCASSRPGQGATYEQYFGPGTRLTVT.

This clone was detected only a few times. As DNA, the CDR3 is TGCAGCGTTGCGGGGGGACTAGCGGGAGGTAGTAGGGAAGAGACCCAGTACTTC. This gives the protein CSVAGGLAGGSREETQYF. The genes are TRBV29-1 and TRBJ2-5; 15 bases agree with TRBD2. Germline V gene sequence: CDR1 SQVTM, CDR2 ANQGSEA. The CDR3 has 18 residues. J gave up 3 bases and V 4 bases, and 12 bases lay outside the gene matches.

This chain links TRBV18 with TRBJ1-2, with 7 nucleotides matching TRBD1. The CDR3 length is 16 residues. V lost 4 bases, J lost 3 bases, and 11 bases stayed unmatched. Looked up from germline, CDR1 is KGHSH and CDR2 is LQKENI. The CDR3 DNA reads TGTGCCAGCTCACTGCAACCGGGACAGAAGCACTATGGCTACACCTTC. It yields the protein CASSLQPGQKHYGYTF.

V usage is TRBV12-5 and J usage is TRBJ2-2, with 8 positions matching TRBD1. The junction had 3 bases not matched to a gene; V was cut back by 2 bases and J by 1 base. The CDR3 runs 16 residues. The germline V gene encodes CDR1 LGHNT and CDR2 FRNRAP. The CDR3: CASGLPDRGNTGELFF. As DNA, the CDR3 is TGTGCTAGTGGTTTGCCCGACAGGGGGAACACCGGGGAGCTGTTTTTT.

The chain joins TRBV28 to TRBJ1-2; D gene uncertain. V shed 5 bases and J shed 0 bases, with 16 bases lying between them. This CDR3 has 16 amino acids. The germline gives CDR1 MDHEN, CDR2 SYDVKM. CDR3 sequence: CASSLLSTAANYGYTF. CDR3 coding DNA: TGTGCCAGCAGTCTACTATCGACTGCAGCTAACTATGGCTACACCTTC.

The chain couples TRBV5-4 to TRBJ2-3; 7 bases align to TRBD2. V lost 4 bases and J lost 1; bases outside the gene matches: 9. CDR3 size: 16 residues. Germline assignment: CDR1 SGHNT and CDR2 YYREEE (reference sequence). For the CDR3, the DNA is TGTGCCAGCAGCGTCGGGACTACCAGGGGCACAGATACGCAGTATTTT. Its translation: CASSVGTTRGTDTQYF.

The rearrangement links TRBV5-1 to TRBJ2-7, with D perhaps TRBD1 (5 bases). The CDR3 has 12 amino acids. V lost 4 bases and J lost 6, with 11 bases in between. The germline V gene encodes CDR1 SGHRS and CDR2 YFSETQ. The CDR3 bases are TGCGCCAGCAGCCTGGGGCAGGGCGAGCAGTACTTC. Its translation is CASSLGQGEQYF.

V usage is TRBV5-1 and J usage is TRBJ2-1; 10 bases are shared with TRBD2. The length of the CDR3 is 17 residues. Germline CDR1 reads SGHRS; CDR2 reads YFSETQ. J gave up 4 bases and V 0 bases, and 7 bases lay outside the gene matches. CDR3 bases: TGCGCCAGCAGCTTGGAGACTAGCGGGCGGATTTACAATGAGCAGTTCTTC. Translation gives CASSLETSGRIYNEQFF.

This rearrangement joins TRBV6-1 to TRBJ1-1; D remains unclear. The CDR3 is 13 amino acids. V was pared by 6 bases and J by 2 bases, with 10 bases between. Germline V CDR1 and CDR2: MNHNS, SASEGT. CDR3 in amino acids: CASSLEVNTEAFF. Written as DNA, the CDR3 is TGTGCCAGCAGCCTGGAGGTTAACACTGAAGCTTTCTTT.

CDR3 sequence: CASSPTGATQPQHF. As DNA, the CDR3 is TGCGCCAGCAGCCCGACAGGGGCCACTCAGCCCCAGCATTTT. This chain joins TRBV5-1 and TRBJ1-5, with 8 bases that match TRBD1. J was trimmed by 6 bases and V by 4 bases; bases with no gene match: 6. CDR1 is SGHRS, CDR2 YFSETQ, per germline. This CDR3 is 14 amino acids long. Full variable domain (rest looked up from reference TRBV5-1 and TRBJ1-5): KAGVTQTPRYLIKTRGQQVTLSCSPISGHRSVSWYQQTPGQGLQFLFEYFSETQRNKGNFPGRFSGRQFSNSRSEMNVSTLELGDSALYLCASSPTGATQPQHFGDGTRLSIL.

The J gene is TRBJ1-2, the V gene TRBV6-5; 7 bases map to TRBD1. Germline V gives CDR1 MNHEY, CDR2 SVGAGI. The CDR3 totals 12 residues. V lost 6 bases and J lost 7; bases outside the gene matches: 5. The CDR3 nucleotides are TGTGCCAGCAGGGCAGGGGGGAGTGGCTACACCTTC. Residues: CASRAGGSGYTF.